Listed below are T cell receptor beta chains from one sample, sequenced in a study of blood T cell repertoires in COVID-19. Libraries were prepared by immunoSEQ multiplex PCR; TCRdb keeps only in-frame clonotypes and omits some of them. This table has more than 150,000 clones, approximately 88% appearing once. Sequencing was performed on peripheral blood. The receptors were gathered from a man between 60 and 75 years old with acute or convalescent COVID-19. Each CDR3 is given with its conserved first and last residue. The D gene is left open where the match is weak. Clone size is shown for a subset of rows, as once, few, many or a class of expanded clone.

cdr3_nt: TGTGCCAGCAGCGCACAGGGAAATCAAAAACTGTTTTTT; cdr3_aa: CASSAQGNQKLFF; d_call: .; j_call: TRBJ1-4; v_call: TRBV9; clone_size: .
cdr3_nt: TGTGCCAGCAGCGCTACAGGGTTCCAAGAGCAGTACTTC; cdr3_aa: CASSATGFQEQYF; d_call: .; j_call: TRBJ2-7; v_call: TRBV7-9; clone_size: .
cdr3_nt: TGTGCCAGCAGCTCGGGGGGCACCGGGGAGCTGTTTTTT; cdr3_aa: CASSSGGTGELFF; d_call: TRBD2; j_call: TRBJ2-2; v_call: TRBV2; clone_size: .
cdr3_nt: TGTGCTAGTGCCCTCGGGGGTGCCACCTACGAGCAGTACTTC; cdr3_aa: CASALGGATYEQYF; d_call: .; j_call: TRBJ2-7; v_call: TRBV12-5; clone_size: once
cdr3_nt: TGCGCCAGCAGCCTCACCGGGGTATCGAACACTGAAGCTTTCTTT; cdr3_aa: CASSLTGVSNTEAFF; d_call: .; j_call: TRBJ1-1; v_call: TRBV5-1; clone_size: .
cdr3_nt: TGTGCCAGCAGCTTAGTCGGGGGAAATGGCTACACCTTC; cdr3_aa: CASSLVGGNGYTF; d_call: .; j_call: TRBJ1-2; v_call: TRBV7-9; clone_size: .
cdr3_nt: TGTGCCAGCAGCTTCCAAGGAGGACAGGGTGAAGCTTTCTTT; cdr3_aa: CASSFQGGQGEAFF; d_call: TRBD1; j_call: TRBJ1-1; v_call: TRBV7-9; clone_size: .
cdr3_nt: TGTGCCAGCAGCTTAGGGGTAGCGGGGCGATACAATGAGCAGTTCTTC; cdr3_aa: CASSLGVAGRYNEQFF; d_call: TRBD2; j_call: TRBJ2-1; v_call: TRBV7-2; clone_size: .
cdr3_nt: TGCGCCAGCTCTGAGGGAGGTGCCAACTATGGCTACACCTTC; cdr3_aa: CASSEGGANYGYTF; d_call: .; j_call: TRBJ1-2; v_call: TRBV5-1; clone_size: .
cdr3_nt: TGTGCCAGCAGCCAAGATGTTGCGGCGGGAACCAGAAACACCATATATTTT; cdr3_aa: CASSQDVAAGTRNTIYF; d_call: .; j_call: TRBJ1-3; v_call: TRBV3-1/TRBV3-2; clone_size: .
cdr3_nt: TGTGCCAGCAGCTTGGTGACAGGATTAAGCTACGAGCAGTACTTC; cdr3_aa: CASSLVTGLSYEQYF; d_call: .; j_call: TRBJ2-7; v_call: TRBV5-6; clone_size: .
cdr3_nt: TGCAGCGCGAGCAGGGGCCAGAATCAGCCCCAGCATTTT; cdr3_aa: CSASRGQNQPQHF; d_call: .; j_call: TRBJ1-5; v_call: TRBV29-1; clone_size: .
cdr3_nt: TGCGCCAGCAGCCAAGATTATCTCCAGGGGGGCTACGAGCAGTACTTC; cdr3_aa: CASSQDYLQGGYEQYF; d_call: .; j_call: TRBJ2-7; v_call: TRBV4-3; clone_size: .
cdr3_nt: TGTGCCAGCAAAGGGAGGGAGTCTGGGGCCAACGTCCTGACTTTC; cdr3_aa: CASKGRESGANVLTF; d_call: TRBD2; j_call: TRBJ2-6; v_call: TRBV5-4; clone_size: .
cdr3_nt: TGTGCCAGCAGCTTATTGCCGGGGGTCTACGAGCAGTACTTC; cdr3_aa: CASSLLPGVYEQYF; d_call: .; j_call: TRBJ2-7; v_call: TRBV7-2; clone_size: .
cdr3_nt: TGCGCCAGCAGCCAGGGACAGGGGGGAACCGGGGAGCTGTTTTTT; cdr3_aa: CASSQGQGGTGELFF; d_call: TRBD1; j_call: TRBJ2-2; v_call: TRBV5-1; clone_size: .
cdr3_nt: TGTGCCAGCAGTTTAATCTCAGATACGCAGTATTTT; cdr3_aa: CASSLISDTQYF; d_call: .; j_call: TRBJ2-3; v_call: TRBV27; clone_size: .
cdr3_nt: TGTGCCAGCAGCTTAGCAGGGAACACTGAAGCTTTCTTT; cdr3_aa: CASSLAGNTEAFF; d_call: .; j_call: TRBJ1-1; v_call: TRBV7-3; clone_size: .
cdr3_nt: TGTGCCAGCAGCCCCGCCGGGGGGGGCTACAATGAGCAGTTCTTC; cdr3_aa: CASSPAGGGYNEQFF; d_call: TRBD2; j_call: TRBJ2-1; v_call: TRBV11-3; clone_size: .
cdr3_nt: TGCAGCGTTTCACGGCCACGAGACAGGGCCTATGGCTACACCTTC; cdr3_aa: CSVSRPRDRAYGYTF; d_call: TRBD1; j_call: TRBJ1-2; v_call: TRBV29-1; clone_size: .
cdr3_nt: TGTGCCAGCTCACCATCAGGGGTTGGTAGCAATCAGCCCCAGCATTTT; cdr3_aa: CASSPSGVGSNQPQHF; d_call: .; j_call: TRBJ1-5; v_call: TRBV18; clone_size: few
cdr3_nt: TGCGCCAGCAGCCTACCCGAAGGGGTCGGGGAGCTGTTTTTT; cdr3_aa: CASSLPEGVGELFF; d_call: .; j_call: TRBJ2-2; v_call: TRBV5-1; clone_size: .
cdr3_nt: TGTGCCAGCAGCCGGGGACAGGGGGATCGAAACACCATATATTTT; cdr3_aa: CASSRGQGDRNTIYF; d_call: TRBD1; j_call: TRBJ1-3; v_call: TRBV6-5; clone_size: .